Listed below are T cell receptor beta chains from one sample, sequenced in a study of technical replicates of blood from a few donors. The protocol was immunoSEQ multiplex PCR, while the TCRdb copy is restricted to in-frame clones and leaves out a portion. The sample has approximately 49,000 clones, about 94% seen once. The sequenced sample consisted of PBMCs. All receptors come from a human donor in good health. Some clones in this sample may be carry-over from other donors' samples. The CDR3 runs from the conserved cysteine through the conserved F or W. The order of the fields is J gene, D gene, clone size, V gene, CDR3 DNA, CDR3 protein. The D gene is left open where the match is weak. Some rows mark clone size as missing; the rest say once, few, many or name a class of expanded clone.

TRBJ1-2 NA NA TRBV19 TGTGCCAGTAGCCCTTTTAACTATGGCTACACCTTC CASSPFNYGYTF
TRBJ2-1 TRBD2 NA TRBV2 TGTGCCAGCAGTCGGACTAGCGGGAGTAGCGATGAGCAGTTCTTC CASSRTSGSSDEQFF
TRBJ1-5 TRBD1 NA TRBV18 TGTGCCAGCTCAAACTCAGGGGGACGCAATCAGCCCCAGCATTTT CASSNSGGRNQPQHF
TRBJ1-3 NA NA TRBV7-9 TGTGCCAGCAGCCCGCAGGCAGGTGGCTCGATGAACACCATATATTTT CASSPQAGGSMNTIYF
TRBJ2-1 NA NA TRBV9 TGTGCCAGCAGCGTCGGAGCATACAATGAGCAGTTCTTC CASSVGAYNEQFF
TRBJ2-7 TRBD1 NA TRBV7-9 TGTGCCAGCAGCTCGGGACAGCGACCCTACGAGCAGTACTTC CASSSGQRPYEQYF
TRBJ1-5 NA NA TRBV10-2 TGCGCCAGCAGTGCGGGAGTTAATCAGCCCCAGCATTTT CASSAGVNQPQHF
TRBJ2-1 NA NA TRBV7-7 TGTGCCAGCAGCCGCCTATACGCGGGGGCGCCTTTGAATGAGCAGTTCTTC CASSRLYAGAPLNEQFF
TRBJ2-7 NA NA TRBV4-3 TGCGCCAGCAGCCAAGATCGCAGGGGCTCCTACGAGCAGTACTTC CASSQDRRGSYEQYF
TRBJ2-7 NA NA TRBV5-1 TGCGCCAGCAGCTTCGGGGTAGGAGAGCAGTACTTC CASSFGVGEQYF
TRBJ2-5 TRBD2 few TRBV7-2 TGTGCCAGCAGCTTAGAGGGCGGGAGGCCGCGGACCCAGTACTTC CASSLEGGRPRTQYF
TRBJ1-4 TRBD1 once TRBV7-3 TGTGCCAGCAGCTTAACGGGACAGGGGTTTGAAAAACTGTTTTTT CASSLTGQGFEKLFF
TRBJ1-5 NA NA TRBV4-3 TGCGCCAGCAGCCAAGATATTGGGGGGAGCGGTCAGCCCCAGCATTTT CASSQDIGGSGQPQHF
TRBJ1-3 NA NA TRBV4-3 TGCGCCAGCAGCCCCACCCCCGGCTCTGGAAACACCATATATTTT CASSPTPGSGNTIYF
TRBJ1-6 TRBD1 NA TRBV14 TGTGCCAGCAGCCAATACAGGGGAATCGGGTATAATTCACCCCTCCACTTT CASSQYRGIGYNSPLHF
TRBJ1-1 TRBD1 NA TRBV5-6 TGTGCCAGCAGCTTAGGGACAGGGGGAGGGAGCACTGAAGCTTTCTTT CASSLGTGGGSTEAFF
TRBJ2-5 TRBD2 NA TRBV10-3 TGTGCCATCAGTGATACCCTAGCGGGGGGGCGGGAGACCCAGTACTTC CAISDTLAGGRETQYF
TRBJ2-7 TRBD2 NA TRBV9 TGTGCCAGCAGCCCACGACTAGCGGGAGGGCTCGAGCAGTACTTC CASSPRLAGGLEQYF
TRBJ2-7 NA NA TRBV20-1 TGCAGTGCTAGTCATGCAGACGAGCAGTACTTC CSASHADEQYF
TRBJ2-7 TRBD1 NA TRBV5-1 TGCGCCAGCAGCTGGGACAGTGCCTACGAGCAGTACTTC CASSWDSAYEQYF
TRBJ2-1 NA NA TRBV10-3 TGTGCCACCGGAGAGAGGGGGGGAGACTACAATGAGCAGTTCTTC CATGERGGDYNEQFF
TRBJ2-1 TRBD2 NA TRBV2 TGTGCCAGCAGGCGGACTAGCGGGAGCGATGAGCAGTTCTTC CASRRTSGSDEQFF
TRBJ2-5 TRBD1 NA TRBV6-5 TGTGCCAGCAGTCGGGACAGTAGGCCACAAGAGACCCAGTACTTC CASSRDSRPQETQYF
TRBJ1-1 NA NA TRBV5-1 TGCGCCAGCAGCCTCATCGTCGGGGGTCACACTGAAGCTTTCTTT CASSLIVGGHTEAFF
TRBJ1-6 TRBD1 NA TRBV7-6 TGTGCCAGCAGCCGGACAGGGTTTGGTAATTCACCCCTCCACTTT CASSRTGFGNSPLHF
TRBJ2-3 TRBD1 NA TRBV7-3 TGTGCCAGCACCACAGGGGGAACAGATACGCAGTATTTT CASTTGGTDTQYF
TRBJ2-7 TRBD2 NA TRBV2 TGTGCCAGCAGTGGCGGATGGGAGGGCGAGCAGTACTTC CASSGGWEGEQYF
TRBJ1-1 NA once TRBV7-2 TGTGCCAGCAGCCCCGGCACTATGAACACTGAAGCTTTCTTT CASSPGTMNTEAFF
TRBJ2-7 TRBD2 once TRBV19 TGTGCCAGTAGCCTGGGACTAGCGGGACGGAAGGACGGCTACGAGCAGTACTTC CASSLGLAGRKDGYEQYF
TRBJ1-4 TRBD1 NA TRBV7-9 TGTGCCAGCAGCTCGACAGGGCAAACTAATGAAAAACTGTTTTTT CASSSTGQTNEKLFF
TRBJ1-4 NA NA TRBV7-9 TGTGCCAGCAGCCGGGGGGCAATGGGAAAACTGTTTTTT CASSRGAMGKLFF
TRBJ2-6 NA NA TRBV7-9 TGTGCCAGCAGCTCGACCCAGGGTAAAGTGTCTGGGGCCAACGTCCTGACTTTC CASSSTQGKVSGANVLTF
TRBJ1-6 TRBD1 NA TRBV2 TGTGCCAGTATCCCGGGACAGGGGAATTCACCCCTCCACTTT CASIPGQGNSPLHF
TRBJ1-1 TRBD1 NA TRBV4-1 TGCGCCAGCAGCCACCGACAGGGAAACACTGAAGCTTTCTTT CASSHRQGNTEAFF
TRBJ1-2 NA NA TRBV19 TGTGCCAGTAGTAAGGGGCTTTCCCATAATGGCGGCTACACCTTC CASSKGLSHNGGYTF
TRBJ1-2 NA NA TRBV5-1 TGCGCCAGCAGCTTGGAGGGTGCGGGGCTCAGCTATGGCTACACCTTC CASSLEGAGLSYGYTF
TRBJ2-2 TRBD2 NA TRBV2 TGTGCCAGCAGTAATGCCCTGACTAGCGGGAGTGGCGGGGAGCTGTTTTTT CASSNALTSGSGGELFF
TRBJ2-7 NA NA TRBV12-5 TGTGCTAGTGGTTTCGCGGGGGAGCAGTACTTC CASGFAGEQYF
TRBJ1-2 NA once TRBV4-3 TGCGCCAGCAGCCAAAATACTAACTATGGCTACACCTTC CASSQNTNYGYTF
TRBJ2-2 NA NA TRBV4-1 TGCGCCAGCAGCCAAGATGGAGGGATGCCGAGGGGGGAGCTGTTTTTT CASSQDGGMPRGELFF
TRBJ2-7 NA NA TRBV5-1 TGCGCCAGCAGCCCTGGAGCCCCCCTGTACGAGCAGTACTTC CASSPGAPLYEQYF
TRBJ2-3 NA NA TRBV7-8 TGTGCCAGCGCTAGTGGTTTGAGGACACCCACCACAGATACGCAGTATTTT CASASGLRTPTTDTQYF
TRBJ2-6 NA NA TRBV7-9 TGTGCCAGCAGCTCCATGGGGGGTGCCGGGGCCAACGTCCTGACTTTC CASSSMGGAGANVLTF
TRBJ1-1 TRBD1 NA TRBV2 TGTGCCACAAACCCGGGACAGGGGTATGTGGAAGCTTTCTTT CATNPGQGYVEAFF
TRBJ1-3 NA NA TRBV19 TGTGCCAGTAGTATATTCAGGAACTCTGGAAACACCATATATTTT CASSIFRNSGNTIYF
TRBJ1-1 TRBD1 NA TRBV7-8 TGTGCCAGCAGCTTGGGTCTCGGCCGGACAGGGGGGAGCACTGAAGCTTTCTTT CASSLGLGRTGGSTEAFF
TRBJ2-3 TRBD2 NA TRBV7-9 TGTGCCAGCAGCTCCTATCTAGCGGGGGCCACAGATACGCAGTATTTT CASSSYLAGATDTQYF
TRBJ2-3 TRBD2 NA TRBV11-3 TGTGCCAGCAGCCCCGGACTAGCGGGAGGAGATACGCAGTATTTT CASSPGLAGGDTQYF